A single sample gave rise to the 9 T cell receptor beta chains below, sequenced in a study of vaccination and CD4 T cells after COVID-19. TCRdb processed the PCR reads anew with MiXCR; each CDR3 protein has one entry. The table has fewer than 20,000 distinct CDR3 sequences, approximately 72% seen once. The specimen was CD4+ T cells from blood, collected after SARS-CoV-2 vaccination. Every receptor here comes from a human donor who had recovered from COVID-19.

In this sample, this clonotype turned up a few times. The rearrangement uses TRBV7-9 and TRBJ1-2; D is unclear. The CDR3 totals 15 residues. CDR1 and CDR2 from the germline V gene are SEHNR and FQNEAQ (reference sequence). The V end was cut by 0 bases, the J end by 4 bases, with 12 bases between. CDR3 bases: TGTGCCAGCAGCTTAGCGTATTCAGGACCCTATGGCTACACCTTC. Residues: CASSLAYSGPYGYTF.

This clonotype came up once. The chain is built from TRBV30 and TRBJ2-3; 8 bases line up with TRBD2. The CDR3 is made up of 14 amino acids. The junction had 6 bases not matched to a gene; V was cut back by 5 bases and J by 2 bases. Germline V gene sequence: CDR1 GTSNPN, CDR2 SVGIG (reference sequence). Here the CDR3 DNA reads TGTGCCTGGCGAGCGGGAGAGAACACAGATACGCAGTATTTT. It codes for CAWRAGENTDTQYF.

This rearrangement joins TRBV12-3 or TRBV12-4 to TRBJ2-7; the D gene is possibly TRBD2 (5 bases). V gave up 3 bases and J gave up 4 bases, with 22 bases separating them. This CDR3 is built from 17 residues. The CDR3 DNA is TGTGCCAGCAGTTTGAGCGGCGTGGCAGGTCCCTCTTACGAGCAGTACTTC. This sequence encodes CASSLSGVAGPSYEQYF.

This clonotype was seen only a few times. This chain links TRBV7-8 with TRBJ1-1; 9 nucleotides match TRBD1. Unmatched junction bases numbered 7, after V lost 5 bases and J lost 0 bases. This CDR3 contains 16 residues. Germline CDR1 reads SGHVS; CDR2 reads FQNEAQ. The CDR3 region is CASSLGTGSLNTEAFF. In DNA form, the CDR3 reads TGTGCCAGCAGCCTTGGGACAGGGTCCCTGAACACTGAAGCTTTCTTT.

This chain links TRBV27 with TRBJ1-2, with unresolved D. This CDR3 is 13 amino acids long. V dropped 6 bases and J dropped 0 bases, with 8 bases sitting between them. The germline gives CDR1 MNHEY, CDR2 SMNVEV (reference sequence). CDR3 sequence: CASRFSANYGYTF. The CDR3 region has the DNA TGTGCCAGCAGGTTTTCGGCTAACTATGGCTACACCTTC.

V and J are TRBV28 and TRBJ2-6; D is unclear. The CDR3 extends over 16 amino acids. V lost 5 bases to trimming and J lost 4 bases, with 15 bases between them. Germline CDR1 is MDHEN and CDR2 is SYDVKM. The CDR3 DNA is TGTGCCAGCAGTAAGGGCAGCTGGTACGGGGCCAACGTCCTGACTTTC. The encoded protein is CASSKGSWYGANVLTF. The whole variable domain, filled in from reference TRBV28 and TRBJ2-6, reads DVKVTQSSRYLVKRTGEKVFLECVQDMDHENMFWYRQDPGLGLRLIYFSYDVKMKEKGDIPEGYSVSREKKERFSLILESASTNQTSMYLCASSKGSWYGANVLTFGAGSRLTVL.

This clonotype was seen only a few times. The CDR3, as DNA: TGCGCCAGCAGAAGGACAGGGTCAACCGGGGAGCTGTTTTTT. Protein sequence: CASRRTGSTGELFF. This chain links TRBV4-1 with TRBJ2-2, with 8 positions matching TRBD1. V lost 6 bases and J lost 5; bases outside the gene matches: 5. Germline V gene data show CDR1 as MGHRA and CDR2 as YSYEKL. The CDR3 runs 14 residues.

The V call is TRBV7-3, the J call TRBJ2-2; 8 positions match TRBD1. The junction had 12 bases not matched to a gene; V was cut back by 5 bases and J by 7 bases. This CDR3 has 16 amino acids. Germline values: CDR1 SGHTA, CDR2 FQGTGA. CDR3 protein: CASSPRAGGLNGELFF. The CDR3 coding sequence is TGTGCCAGCAGCCCCCGGGCAGGGGGCCTTAACGGGGAGCTGTTTTTT.

The chain links TRBV7-3 to TRBJ2-2; 10 bases fit TRBD2. Per the germline V gene, CDR1 is SGHTA and CDR2 is FQGTGA. J lost 5 bases, V lost 2 bases, and 5 bases had no gene match. The CDR3 loop spans 16 amino acids. Here the CDR3 reads CASSLLAGDGTGELFF. Here the CDR3 DNA reads TGTGCCAGCAGCTTACTAGCGGGAGATGGGACCGGGGAGCTGTTTTTT. Variable domain in full (rest from reference TRBV7-3 and TRBJ2-2): GAGVSQTPSNKVTEKGKYVELRCDPISGHTALYWYRQSLGQGPEFLIYFQGTGAADDSGLPNDRFFAVRPEGSVSTLKIQRTERGDSAVYLCASSLLAGDGTGELFFGEGSRLTVL.